The T cell receptor beta chain under discussion was sequenced for a study of tumor-infiltrating lymphocytes in primary liver carcinoma. Study at large: The yield of productive TCRbeta reads per sample was roughly 3.5 to 7.13 million and was similar across tissue types. Findings of the study overall: Significantly greater top-250-clone fractions characterized tumors relative to blood (p = 0.039). Researchers did not compare CD4+ and CD8+ repertoires, as samples were bulk unsorted.

Starting material of around 490 ng total RNA yielded TCR beta cDNA via a constant-region primer. Amplification in three nested multiplex PCR rounds with slightly modified ARM-PCR gave rise to TCR beta libraries. The first two PCR rounds used TRBV1-TRBV30 primers with a Cbeta primer, 10 cycles each. TCRdb analysed the multiplex PCR reads with MiXCR anew, one entry per CDR3 protein. The sample lists about 320,000 distinct CDR3 sequences, 60% to 80% seen once, with more than 8.5% in the top ten. The CDR3 is 14 residues long. Germline lookup yields CDR1 MNHNS and CDR2 SASEGT. Worth noting for this clonotype: The antigen is unknown. This may stem from a read error, because a much larger clone lies one nucleotide away.

Germline DNA was also extracted, and blood RNA was taken from unsorted whole blood. With chronic HBV infection, the patients were also treatment-naive. The sequencing input was peripheral blood. This sequence originates from a man aged 35 to 55 with primary liver carcinoma and hepatitis B virus infection. The chain employs TRBV6-1 and TRBJ1-5; unclear D gene. CDR3 region: CASSEGGFNRPQHF. The CDR3 coding sequence is TGTGCCAGCAGTGAAGGGGGTTTCAATCGGCCCCAGCATTTT.